The rows below give T cell receptor beta chains drawn from one sample of a study of shared clonotypes between healthy human individuals. Using immunoSEQ multiplex PCR, the repertoire was profiled, and TCRdb retains in-frame clones only, with some absent. The table has some 530,000 clones, 60% to 80% seen once. The material sequenced was PBMCs. The receptors come from a woman aged 35 to 49 in good health. Some clones in this sample may be carry-over from other donors' samples. CDR3s include the opening cysteine and the closing phenylalanine or tryptophan. D genes are given only for firm matches. Rows may omit the clone size; those that give it use once, few, many or a size class.

j_call: TRBJ2-3; d_call: NA; v_call: TRBV11-2; clone_size: NA; cdr3_nt: TGTGCCAGCAGCTCAGGGGTGGCCAGCACAGATACGCAGTATTTT; cdr3_aa: CASSSGVASTDTQYF
j_call: TRBJ2-2; d_call: NA; v_call: TRBV28; clone_size: NA; cdr3_nt: TGTGCCAGCAGTTTACCGCCGGACCGGGCGGGGGAGCTGTTTTTT; cdr3_aa: CASSLPPDRAGELFF
j_call: TRBJ2-3; d_call: TRBD2; v_call: TRBV18; clone_size: once; cdr3_nt: TGTGCCAGCTCACCAATAGCGGGAGAAGATACGCAGTATTTT; cdr3_aa: CASSPIAGEDTQYF
j_call: TRBJ2-7; d_call: NA; v_call: TRBV9; clone_size: NA; cdr3_nt: TGTGCCAGCAGCGTAGCTCACACCTCCTACGAGCAGTACTTC; cdr3_aa: CASSVAHTSYEQYF
j_call: TRBJ2-7; d_call: NA; v_call: TRBV5-6; clone_size: NA; cdr3_nt: TGTGCCAGCAGCCCGGGACCTTTCTACGAGCAGTACTTC; cdr3_aa: CASSPGPFYEQYF
j_call: TRBJ2-7; d_call: NA; v_call: TRBV28; clone_size: once; cdr3_nt: TGTGCCAGCAGTTTAAGACCTCTACTCTACGAGCAGTACTTC; cdr3_aa: CASSLRPLLYEQYF
j_call: TRBJ2-1; d_call: TRBD2; v_call: TRBV7-8; clone_size: NA; cdr3_nt: TGTGCCAGCAGTCATACTAGCGGGACTTACAATGAGCAGTTCTTC; cdr3_aa: CASSHTSGTYNEQFF
j_call: TRBJ2-6; d_call: NA; v_call: TRBV7-3; clone_size: NA; cdr3_nt: TGTGCCAGCAGCTTTAATTCTGGGGCCAACGTCCTGACTTTC; cdr3_aa: CASSFNSGANVLTF
j_call: TRBJ2-1; d_call: NA; v_call: TRBV29-1; clone_size: NA; cdr3_nt: TGCAGCGTTGAAGAAGGGAGGGGGAGCTCCTACAATGAGCAGTTCTTC; cdr3_aa: CSVEEGRGSSYNEQFF
j_call: TRBJ1-2; d_call: NA; v_call: TRBV28; clone_size: NA; cdr3_nt: TGTGCCACCCTCCCCCCGGGACACAGTTTTAACTATGGCTACACCTTC; cdr3_aa: CATLPPGHSFNYGYTF
j_call: TRBJ1-2; d_call: NA; v_call: TRBV28; clone_size: NA; cdr3_nt: TGTGCCAGCAAACAGGGCTATGGCTACACCTTC; cdr3_aa: CASKQGYGYTF
j_call: TRBJ1-4; d_call: TRBD1; v_call: TRBV30; clone_size: NA; cdr3_nt: TGTGCCTGGGGACAGGGGGAAAAACTGTTTTTT; cdr3_aa: CAWGQGEKLFF
j_call: TRBJ1-5; d_call: TRBD1; v_call: TRBV28; clone_size: NA; cdr3_nt: TGTGCCAGCAGCCCCGCGCAGGGGGCTATTCAGCCCCAGCATTTT; cdr3_aa: CASSPAQGAIQPQHF
j_call: TRBJ2-3; d_call: NA; v_call: TRBV6-1; clone_size: NA; cdr3_nt: TGTGCCAGCAGTGATAGAGACGATACGCAGTATTTT; cdr3_aa: CASSDRDDTQYF
j_call: TRBJ2-7; d_call: NA; v_call: TRBV6-1; clone_size: NA; cdr3_nt: TGTGCCAGCAGACCAGGCTCACCCTACGAGCAGTACTTC; cdr3_aa: CASRPGSPYEQYF
j_call: TRBJ2-5; d_call: TRBD1; v_call: TRBV7-3; clone_size: NA; cdr3_nt: TGTGCCAGCAGCTTAAGGGGACAGGAGTGGGAGACCCAGTACTTC; cdr3_aa: CASSLRGQEWETQYF
j_call: TRBJ2-1; d_call: TRBD2; v_call: TRBV19; clone_size: NA; cdr3_nt: TGTGCCAGTAGTACTTTAGCGGGAGGGCTAAGGAATGAGCAGTTCTTC; cdr3_aa: CASSTLAGGLRNEQFF
j_call: TRBJ1-1; d_call: TRBD1; v_call: TRBV18; clone_size: NA; cdr3_nt: TGTGCCAGCGAACGGACAGGGGGGGACACTGAAGCTTTCTTT; cdr3_aa: CASERTGGDTEAFF
j_call: TRBJ1-2; d_call: NA; v_call: TRBV5-1; clone_size: NA; cdr3_nt: TGCGCCAGCAGCTTGGAATCACCTAACTATGGCTACACCTTC; cdr3_aa: CASSLESPNYGYTF
j_call: TRBJ2-5; d_call: TRBD2; v_call: TRBV14; clone_size: few; cdr3_nt: TGTGCCAGCAGCCTTGGAGTAGCGGGAGGAGAGACCCAGTACTTC; cdr3_aa: CASSLGVAGGETQYF
j_call: TRBJ2-3; d_call: TRBD1; v_call: TRBV2; clone_size: NA; cdr3_nt: TGTGCCAGCAGTGAGCCCACAGGGGAAGATACGCAGTATTTT; cdr3_aa: CASSEPTGEDTQYF
j_call: TRBJ2-1; d_call: NA; v_call: TRBV5-1; clone_size: few; cdr3_nt: TGCGCCAGCAGTTTAAGGGCCGACAGCTCCTACAATGAGCAGTTCTTC; cdr3_aa: CASSLRADSSYNEQFF
j_call: TRBJ1-3; d_call: TRBD1; v_call: TRBV7-3; clone_size: NA; cdr3_nt: TGTGCCAGCAGCTATCGGGGACAGCCCCTCTCTGGAAACACCATATATTTT; cdr3_aa: CASSYRGQPLSGNTIYF
j_call: TRBJ2-1; d_call: NA; v_call: TRBV10-3; clone_size: NA; cdr3_nt: TGTGCCTCAGGCGTGCAGGGGAATAAGCAGTTCTTC; cdr3_aa: CASGVQGNKQFF
j_call: TRBJ1-1; d_call: NA; v_call: TRBV7-2; clone_size: NA; cdr3_nt: TGTGCCAGCAGCTTCTCGGGGAACACTGAAGCTTTCTTT; cdr3_aa: CASSFSGNTEAFF
j_call: TRBJ1-5; d_call: TRBD1; v_call: TRBV2; clone_size: once; cdr3_nt: TGTGCCAGCAGTTCAGACAGGGACCAGCCCCAGCATTTT; cdr3_aa: CASSSDRDQPQHF
j_call: TRBJ2-1; d_call: NA; v_call: TRBV18; clone_size: NA; cdr3_nt: TGTGCCAGTGGGCCCGGTGCTCTACACAATGAGCAGTTCTTC; cdr3_aa: CASGPGALHNEQFF
j_call: TRBJ2-1; d_call: NA; v_call: TRBV6-6; clone_size: NA; cdr3_nt: TGTGCCAGCAGTTACGAGGGGAGCTCCTACAATGAGCAGTTCTTC; cdr3_aa: CASSYEGSSYNEQFF
j_call: TRBJ1-5; d_call: NA; v_call: TRBV5-1; clone_size: few; cdr3_nt: TGCGCCAGCAGCTTACAGGGAGGTAATCAGCCCCAGCATTTT; cdr3_aa: CASSLQGGNQPQHF
j_call: TRBJ2-7; d_call: TRBD2; v_call: TRBV10-3; clone_size: many; cdr3_nt: TGTGCCATCAGCCCGGGACTAGCGGGATTTAGCGACGAGCAGTACTTC; cdr3_aa: CAISPGLAGFSDEQYF
j_call: TRBJ1-1; d_call: NA; v_call: TRBV4-2; clone_size: few; cdr3_nt: TGTGCCAGCACCGCAGGGAAAAAAACTGAAGCTTTCTTT; cdr3_aa: CASTAGKKTEAFF
j_call: TRBJ2-2; d_call: NA; v_call: TRBV7-3; clone_size: NA; cdr3_nt: TGTGCCAGCAGCTTAAGGTGGAACACCGCGAACACCGGGGAGCTGTTTTTT; cdr3_aa: CASSLRWNTANTGELFF
j_call: TRBJ2-5; d_call: NA; v_call: TRBV5-1; clone_size: NA; cdr3_nt: TGCGCCAGCAGCTTAAGCGGAGAAGAGACCCAGTACTTC; cdr3_aa: CASSLSGEETQYF
j_call: TRBJ2-1; d_call: NA; v_call: TRBV6-5; clone_size: NA; cdr3_nt: TGTGCCAGCAGTTCACAGGGTCGTGAGCAGTTCTTC; cdr3_aa: CASSSQGREQFF
j_call: TRBJ1-2; d_call: NA; v_call: TRBV9; clone_size: NA; cdr3_nt: TGTGCCAGCAGCGTAGGTGGGGCCAACTATGGCTACACCTTC; cdr3_aa: CASSVGGANYGYTF
j_call: TRBJ2-1; d_call: NA; v_call: TRBV19; clone_size: NA; cdr3_nt: TGTGCCAGTAGTTGGGGGTGGGAATCGTACAATGAGCAGTTCTTC; cdr3_aa: CASSWGWESYNEQFF
j_call: TRBJ1-3; d_call: NA; v_call: TRBV2; clone_size: NA; cdr3_nt: TGTGCCAGCAGTGAAGTTGTCGACACCATATATTTT; cdr3_aa: CASSEVVDTIYF
j_call: TRBJ1-1; d_call: TRBD1; v_call: TRBV18; clone_size: NA; cdr3_nt: TGTGCCAGCTCAAAGACAGGGTTGAACACTGAAGCTTTCTTT; cdr3_aa: CASSKTGLNTEAFF
j_call: TRBJ2-6; d_call: NA; v_call: TRBV19; clone_size: NA; cdr3_nt: TGTGCCAGTAGTATAACCCTCAAGGAGGGGGCGCTAATCTCTGGGGCCAACGTCCTGACTTTC; cdr3_aa: CASSITLKEGALISGANVLTF
j_call: TRBJ1-4; d_call: TRBD1; v_call: TRBV5-1; clone_size: NA; cdr3_nt: TGCGCCAGCAGCTCCGGACAGGGTAATGAAAAACTGTTTTTT; cdr3_aa: CASSSGQGNEKLFF
j_call: TRBJ2-1; d_call: NA; v_call: TRBV6-4; clone_size: NA; cdr3_nt: TGTGCCGCCCCGGAGGCAGGATCGTACAATGAGCAGTTCTTC; cdr3_aa: CAAPEAGSYNEQFF
j_call: TRBJ2-3; d_call: NA; v_call: TRBV19; clone_size: once; cdr3_nt: TGTGCCAGTAGTATAGGGACGGGAGATACGCAGTATTTT; cdr3_aa: CASSIGTGDTQYF